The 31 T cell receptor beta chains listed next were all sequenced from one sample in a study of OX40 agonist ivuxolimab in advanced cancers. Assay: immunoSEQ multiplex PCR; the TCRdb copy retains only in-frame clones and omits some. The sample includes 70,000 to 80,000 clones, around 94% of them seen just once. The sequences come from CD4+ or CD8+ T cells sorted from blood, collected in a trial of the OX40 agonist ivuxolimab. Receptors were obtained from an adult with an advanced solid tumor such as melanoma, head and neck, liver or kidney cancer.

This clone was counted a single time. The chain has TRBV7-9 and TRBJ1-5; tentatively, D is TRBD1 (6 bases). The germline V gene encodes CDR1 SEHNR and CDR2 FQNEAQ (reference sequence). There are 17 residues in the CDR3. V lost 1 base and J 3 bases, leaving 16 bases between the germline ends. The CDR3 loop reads CASSLVQTGGINQPQHF. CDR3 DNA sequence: TGTGCCAGCAGCTTAGTTCAGACAGGAGGTATCAATCAGCCCCAGCATTTT.

CDR3 sequence reads: CASSPLRADEKLFF. The CDR3 DNA follows: TGTGCCAGCTCTCCCCTGAGGGCAGATGAAAAACTGTTTTTT. This chain joins TRBV18 and TRBJ1-4; the D is unclear. This CDR3 has 14 residues. Germline lookup yields CDR1 KGHSH and CDR2 LQKENI. Deletions cut 6 bases from V and 6 bases from J, with 14 bases between.

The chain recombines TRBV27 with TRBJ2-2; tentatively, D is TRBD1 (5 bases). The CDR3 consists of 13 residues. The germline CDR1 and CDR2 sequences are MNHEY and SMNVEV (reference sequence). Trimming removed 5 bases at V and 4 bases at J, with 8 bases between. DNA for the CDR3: TGTGCCAGCAGTCGACAGAGCACCGGGGAGCTGTTTTTT. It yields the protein CASSRQSTGELFF.

In DNA form, the CDR3 reads TGCGCCAGCAGCCAGGGCGATGACATACCCAAAAACATTCAGTACTTC. It translates to CASSQGDDIPKNIQYF. The chain has TRBV4-1 and TRBJ2-4; D uncertain. The CDR3 sequence is 16 residues long. The germline gives CDR1 MGHRA, CDR2 YSYEKL. Trimming left V 3 bases short and J 2 bases short, with 14 bases between.

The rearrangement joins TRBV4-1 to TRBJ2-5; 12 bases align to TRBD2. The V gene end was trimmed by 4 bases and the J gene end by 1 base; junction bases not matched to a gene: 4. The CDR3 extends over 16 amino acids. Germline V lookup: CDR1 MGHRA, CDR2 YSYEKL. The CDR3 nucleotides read TGCGCCAGCAGCCCCGGACTAGCGGGGCTCCAAGAGACCCAGTACTTC. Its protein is CASSPGLAGLQETQYF.

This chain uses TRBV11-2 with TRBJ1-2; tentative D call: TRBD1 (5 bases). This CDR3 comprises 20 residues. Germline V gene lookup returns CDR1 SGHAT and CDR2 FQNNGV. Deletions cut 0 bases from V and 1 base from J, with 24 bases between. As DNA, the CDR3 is TGTGCCAGCAGCTTAGATTTTAGCATCTCCTGGGGCGGCAATAACTATGGCTACACCTTC. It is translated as CASSLDFSISWGGNNYGYTF.

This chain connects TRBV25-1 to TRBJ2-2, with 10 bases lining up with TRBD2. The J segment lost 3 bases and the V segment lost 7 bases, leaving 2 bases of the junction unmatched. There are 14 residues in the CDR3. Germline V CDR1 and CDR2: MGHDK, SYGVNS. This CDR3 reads CASTLAGDTGELFF. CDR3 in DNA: TGTGCCAGCACTCTAGCGGGAGACACCGGGGAGCTGTTTTTT.

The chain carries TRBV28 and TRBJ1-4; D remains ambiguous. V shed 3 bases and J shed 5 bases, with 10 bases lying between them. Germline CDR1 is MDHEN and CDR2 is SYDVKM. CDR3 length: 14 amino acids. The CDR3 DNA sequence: TGTGCCAGCAGTTTGGAACAAGGGAATGAAAAACTGTTTTTT. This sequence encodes CASSLEQGNEKLFF.

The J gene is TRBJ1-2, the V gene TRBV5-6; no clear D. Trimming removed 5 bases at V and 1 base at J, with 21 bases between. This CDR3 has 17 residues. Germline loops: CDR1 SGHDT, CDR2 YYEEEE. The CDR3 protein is CASRGVLGILDNYGYTF. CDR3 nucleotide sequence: TGTGCCAGCAGAGGTGTCTTAGGGATTCTTGATAACTATGGCTACACCTTC.

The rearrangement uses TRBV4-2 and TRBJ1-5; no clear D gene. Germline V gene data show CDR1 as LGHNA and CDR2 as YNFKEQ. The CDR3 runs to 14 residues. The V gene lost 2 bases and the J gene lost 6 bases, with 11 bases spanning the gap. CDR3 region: CASSQINRTQPQHF. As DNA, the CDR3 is TGTGCCAGCAGCCAAATAAACCGAACTCAGCCCCAGCATTTT.

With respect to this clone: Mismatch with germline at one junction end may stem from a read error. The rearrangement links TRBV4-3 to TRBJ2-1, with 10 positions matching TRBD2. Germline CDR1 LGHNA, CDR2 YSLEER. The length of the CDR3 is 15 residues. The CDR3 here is CASSQGAGGVNEQFF. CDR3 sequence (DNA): TGCGCCAGCAGTCAAGGAGCGGGAGGGGTCAATGAGCAGTTCTTC.

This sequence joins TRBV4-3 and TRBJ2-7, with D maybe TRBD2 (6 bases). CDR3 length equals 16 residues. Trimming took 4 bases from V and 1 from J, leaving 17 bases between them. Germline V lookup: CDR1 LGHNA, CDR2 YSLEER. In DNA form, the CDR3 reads TGCGCCAGCAGCCCCTCTTGGGCTAGCGCTTCCTACGAGCAGTACTTC. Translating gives CASSPSWASASYEQYF.

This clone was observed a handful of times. The CDR3 reads CASSSSGHPLVAFF. The CDR3 coding sequence is TGTGCCAGCAGTTCCTCGGGACACCCGTTAGTAGCTTTCTTT. The rearrangement joins TRBV6-5 to TRBJ1-1; tentatively, D is TRBD1 (6 bases). The CDR3 runs 14 residues. From germline, CDR1 is MNHEY and CDR2 SVGAGI. The germline V and J ends were trimmed by 4 bases and 10 bases, with 19 bases remaining between them.

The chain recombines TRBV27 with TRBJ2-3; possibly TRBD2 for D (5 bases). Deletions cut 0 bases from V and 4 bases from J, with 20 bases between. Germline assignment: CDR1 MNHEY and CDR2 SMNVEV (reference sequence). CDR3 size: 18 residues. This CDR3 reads CASSLSWTGVPFADTQYF. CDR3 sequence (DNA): TGTGCCAGCAGTTTATCGTGGACTGGCGTTCCCTTCGCAGATACGCAGTATTTT.

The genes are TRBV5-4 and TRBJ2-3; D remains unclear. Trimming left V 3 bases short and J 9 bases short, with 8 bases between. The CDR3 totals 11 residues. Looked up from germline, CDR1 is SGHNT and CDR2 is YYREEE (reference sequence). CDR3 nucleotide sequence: TGTGCCAGCAGCTGGGCCAGCACGCAGTATTTT. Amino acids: CASSWASTQYF. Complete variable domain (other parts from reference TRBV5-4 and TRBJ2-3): ETGVTQSPTHLIKTRGQQVTLRCSSQSGHNTVSWYQQALGQGPQFIFQYYREEENGRGNFPPRFSGLQFPNYSSELNVNALELDDSALYLCASSWASTQYFGPGTRLTVL.

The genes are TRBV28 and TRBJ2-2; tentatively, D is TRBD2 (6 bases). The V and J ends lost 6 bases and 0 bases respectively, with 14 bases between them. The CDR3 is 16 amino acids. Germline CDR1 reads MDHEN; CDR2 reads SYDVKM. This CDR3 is CASSLYGGPNTGELFF. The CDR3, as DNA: TGTGCCAGCAGCCTCTACGGGGGTCCGAACACCGGGGAGCTGTTTTTT.

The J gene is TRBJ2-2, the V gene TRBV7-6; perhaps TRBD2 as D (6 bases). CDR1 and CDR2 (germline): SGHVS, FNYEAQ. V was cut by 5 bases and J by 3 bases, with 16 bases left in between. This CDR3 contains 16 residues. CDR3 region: CASSILGGVDTGELFF. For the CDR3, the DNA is TGTGCCAGCAGCATCCTTGGCGGGGTGGACACCGGGGAGCTGTTTTTT. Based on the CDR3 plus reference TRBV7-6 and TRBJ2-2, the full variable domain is GAGVSQSPRYKVTKRGQDVALRCDPISGHVSLYWYRQALGQGPEFLTYFNYEAQQDKSGLPNDRFSAERPEGSISTLTIQRTEQRDSAMYRCASSILGGVDTGELFFGEGSRLTVL.

For the CDR3, the DNA is TGTGCCAGCAGCTTAGAGGGAGGGCCTCTTAATGAAAAACTGTTTTTT. It codes for CASSLEGGPLNEKLFF. V gene TRBV7-9 combines with J gene TRBJ1-4, with D uncertain. Trimming cost V 1 base and J 4 bases, with 13 bases left between them. From germline, CDR1 is SEHNR and CDR2 FQNEAQ (reference sequence). CDR3 length: 16 amino acids.

The CDR3 reads CASSPAYEQYF. In nucleotides, the CDR3 is TGTGCCAGCAGCCCCGCCTACGAGCAGTACTTC. V gene TRBV28 combines with J gene TRBJ2-7; no clear D gene. CDR1 and CDR2 from the germline V gene are MDHEN and SYDVKM. The CDR3 length is 11 residues. Trimming shortened V by 6 bases and J by 2 bases, and 5 bases separated the two germline ends.

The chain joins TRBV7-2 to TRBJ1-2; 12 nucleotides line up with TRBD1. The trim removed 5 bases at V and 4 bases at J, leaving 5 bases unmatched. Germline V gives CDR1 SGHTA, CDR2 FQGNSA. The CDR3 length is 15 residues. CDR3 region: CASSIGTGGFYGYTF. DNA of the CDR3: TGTGCCAGCAGCATCGGGACAGGGGGCTTCTATGGCTACACCTTC.

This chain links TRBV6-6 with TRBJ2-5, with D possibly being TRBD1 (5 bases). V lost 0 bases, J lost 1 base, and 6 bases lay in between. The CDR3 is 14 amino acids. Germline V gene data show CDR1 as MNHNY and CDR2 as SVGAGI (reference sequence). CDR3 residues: CASSYSDSQETQYF. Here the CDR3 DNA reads TGTGCCAGCAGTTACTCTGACAGCCAAGAGACCCAGTACTTC.

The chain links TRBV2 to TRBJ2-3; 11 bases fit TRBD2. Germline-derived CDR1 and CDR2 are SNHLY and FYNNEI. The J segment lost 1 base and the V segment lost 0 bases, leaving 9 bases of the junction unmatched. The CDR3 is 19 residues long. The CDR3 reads CASSEAVPSGGLGTDTQYF. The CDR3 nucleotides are TGTGCCAGCAGTGAAGCGGTTCCTAGCGGGGGGCTTGGCACAGATACGCAGTATTTT.

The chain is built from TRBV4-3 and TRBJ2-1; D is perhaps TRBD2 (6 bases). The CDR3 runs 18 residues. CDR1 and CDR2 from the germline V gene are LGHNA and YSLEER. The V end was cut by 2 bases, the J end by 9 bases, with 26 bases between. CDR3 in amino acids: CASSQSPSLANRASEQFF. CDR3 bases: TGCGCCAGCAGCCAATCGCCCAGTCTAGCGAACAGAGCAAGTGAGCAGTTCTTC.

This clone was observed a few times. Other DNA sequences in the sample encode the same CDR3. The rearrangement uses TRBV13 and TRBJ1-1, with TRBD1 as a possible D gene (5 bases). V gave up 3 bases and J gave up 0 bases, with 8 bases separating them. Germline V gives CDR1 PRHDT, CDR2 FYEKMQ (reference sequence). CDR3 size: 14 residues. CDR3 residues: CASSLGGMNTEAFF. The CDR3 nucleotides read TGTGCCAGCAGCTTGGGGGGGATGAACACTGAAGCTTTCTTT.

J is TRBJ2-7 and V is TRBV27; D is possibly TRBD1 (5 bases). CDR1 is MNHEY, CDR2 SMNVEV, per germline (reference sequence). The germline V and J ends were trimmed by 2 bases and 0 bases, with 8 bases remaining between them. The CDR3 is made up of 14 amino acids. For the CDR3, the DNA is TGTGCCAGCAGTTTAGTGACAGACTCCTACGAGCAGTACTTC. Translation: CASSLVTDSYEQYF.

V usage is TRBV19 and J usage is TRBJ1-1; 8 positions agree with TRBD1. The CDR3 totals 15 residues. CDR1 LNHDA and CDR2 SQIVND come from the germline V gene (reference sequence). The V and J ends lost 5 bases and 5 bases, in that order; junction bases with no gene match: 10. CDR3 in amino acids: CASSLTQGAWTEAFF. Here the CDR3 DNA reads TGTGCCAGTAGTCTGACCCAGGGGGCGTGGACTGAAGCTTTCTTT. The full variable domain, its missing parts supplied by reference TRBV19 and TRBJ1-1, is DGGITQSPKYLFRKEGQNVTLSCEQNLNHDAMYWYRQDPGQGLRLIYYSQIVNDFQKGDIAEGYSVSREKKESFPLTVTSAQKNPTAFYLCASSLTQGAWTEAFFGQGTRLTVV.

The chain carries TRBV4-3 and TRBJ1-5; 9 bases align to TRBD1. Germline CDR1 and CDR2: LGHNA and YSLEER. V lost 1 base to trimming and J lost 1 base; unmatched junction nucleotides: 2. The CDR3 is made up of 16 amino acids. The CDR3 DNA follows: TGCGCCAGCAGCCAAGCGACAGGGGGAAGCAATCAGCCCCAGCATTTT. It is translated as CASSQATGGSNQPQHF.

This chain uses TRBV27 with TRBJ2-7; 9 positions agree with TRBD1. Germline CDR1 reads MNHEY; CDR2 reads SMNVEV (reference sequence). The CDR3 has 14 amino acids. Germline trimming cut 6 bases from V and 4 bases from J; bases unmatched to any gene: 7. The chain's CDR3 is CASRPGQGNYEQYF. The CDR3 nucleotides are TGTGCCAGCAGGCCGGGACAGGGAAATTACGAGCAGTACTTC.

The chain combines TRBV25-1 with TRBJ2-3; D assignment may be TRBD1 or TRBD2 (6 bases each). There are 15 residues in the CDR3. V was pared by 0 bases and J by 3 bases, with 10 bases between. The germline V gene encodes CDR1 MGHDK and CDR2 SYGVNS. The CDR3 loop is CASSEYEGGTDTQYF. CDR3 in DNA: TGTGCCAGCAGTGAATATGAGGGGGGAACAGATACGCAGTATTTT.

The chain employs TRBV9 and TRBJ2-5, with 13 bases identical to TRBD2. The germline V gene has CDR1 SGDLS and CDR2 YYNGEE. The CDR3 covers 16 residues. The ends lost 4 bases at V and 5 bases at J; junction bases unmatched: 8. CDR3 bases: TGTGCCAGCAGCCCCGGGACTAGCGGGGTTTCGGAGACCCAGTACTTC. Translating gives CASSPGTSGVSETQYF.

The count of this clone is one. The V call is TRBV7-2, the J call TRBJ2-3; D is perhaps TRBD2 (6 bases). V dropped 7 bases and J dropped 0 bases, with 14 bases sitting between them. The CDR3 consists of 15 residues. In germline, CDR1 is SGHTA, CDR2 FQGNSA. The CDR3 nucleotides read TGTGCCAGCACCCTCCTGGGGGGAAGCACAGATACGCAGTATTTT. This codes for CASTLLGGSTDTQYF. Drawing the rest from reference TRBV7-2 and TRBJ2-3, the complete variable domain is GAGVSQSPSNKVTEKGKDVELRCDPISGHTALYWYRQSLGQGLEFLIYFQGNSAPDKSGLPSDRFSAERTGGSVSTLTIQRTQQEDSAVYLCASTLLGGSTDTQYFGPGTRLTVL.